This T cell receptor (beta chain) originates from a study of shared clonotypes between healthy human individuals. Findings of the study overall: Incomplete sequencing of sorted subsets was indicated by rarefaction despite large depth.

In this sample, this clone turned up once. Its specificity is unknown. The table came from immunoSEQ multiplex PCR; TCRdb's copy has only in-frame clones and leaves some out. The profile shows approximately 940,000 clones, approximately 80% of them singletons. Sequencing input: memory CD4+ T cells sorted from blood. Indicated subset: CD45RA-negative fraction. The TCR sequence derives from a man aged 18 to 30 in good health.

The CDR3 DNA sequence: TGCGCCAGCAGCTTCCTGGGGACAGGGGAAGCTTTCTTT. Encoded protein: CASSFLGTGEAFF. The V call is TRBV5-1, the J call TRBJ1-1, with 9 bases lining up with TRBD1. There are 13 residues in the CDR3. Looked up from germline, CDR1 is SGHRS and CDR2 is YFSETQ. V lost 2 bases and J lost 8; bases outside the gene matches: 4. Drawing the rest from reference TRBV5-1 and TRBJ1-1, the complete variable domain is KAGVTQTPRYLIKTRGQQVTLSCSPISGHRSVSWYQQTPGQGLQFLFEYFSETQRNKGNFPGRFSGRQFSNSRSEMNVSTLELGDSALYLCASSFLGTGEAFFGQGTRLTVV.